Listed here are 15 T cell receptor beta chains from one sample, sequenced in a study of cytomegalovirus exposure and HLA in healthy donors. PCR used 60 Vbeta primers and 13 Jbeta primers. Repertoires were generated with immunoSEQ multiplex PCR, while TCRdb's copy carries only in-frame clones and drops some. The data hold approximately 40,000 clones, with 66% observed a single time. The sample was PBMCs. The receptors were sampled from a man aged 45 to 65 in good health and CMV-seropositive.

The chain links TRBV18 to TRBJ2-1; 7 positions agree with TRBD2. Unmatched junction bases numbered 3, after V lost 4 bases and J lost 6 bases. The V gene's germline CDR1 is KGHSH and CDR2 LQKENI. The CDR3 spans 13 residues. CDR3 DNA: TGTGCCAGCTCACAGGGGAGGGTCAATGAGCAGTTCTTC. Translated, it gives CASSQGRVNEQFF.

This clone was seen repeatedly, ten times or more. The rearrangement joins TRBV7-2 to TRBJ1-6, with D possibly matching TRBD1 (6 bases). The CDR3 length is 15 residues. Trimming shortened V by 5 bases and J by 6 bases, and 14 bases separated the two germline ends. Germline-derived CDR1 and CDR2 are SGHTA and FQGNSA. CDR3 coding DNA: TGTGCCAGCAGCCCCTCGGGAGGGGGTAATTCACCCCTCCACTTT. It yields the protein CASSPSGGGNSPLHF.

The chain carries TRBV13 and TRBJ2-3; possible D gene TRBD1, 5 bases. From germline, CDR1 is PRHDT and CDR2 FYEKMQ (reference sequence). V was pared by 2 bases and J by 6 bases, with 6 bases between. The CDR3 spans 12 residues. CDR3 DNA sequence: TGTGCCAGCAGCTTACCAGGGGATACGCAGTATTTT. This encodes CASSLPGDTQYF.

CDR3 DNA sequence: TGTGCCAGCAGCTTGACAGGGGTTGAGGTCAAAAACATTCAGTACTTC. It yields the protein CASSLTGVEVKNIQYF. The chain joins TRBV5-4 to TRBJ2-4, with TRBD1 identical over 7 bases. Germline CDR1 SGHNT, CDR2 YYREEE (reference sequence). The ends lost 1 base at V and 3 bases at J; junction bases unmatched: 7. The CDR3 consists of 16 residues.

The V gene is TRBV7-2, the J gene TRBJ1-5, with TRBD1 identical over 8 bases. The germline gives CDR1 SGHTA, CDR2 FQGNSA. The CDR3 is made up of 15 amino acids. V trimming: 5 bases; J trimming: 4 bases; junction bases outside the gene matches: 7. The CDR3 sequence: CASSTYGTGNQPQHF. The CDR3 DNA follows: TGTGCCAGCAGCACCTACGGGACAGGAAATCAGCCCCAGCATTTT.

CDR3 region: CASSRYPPSGANVDNEQFF. Written as DNA, the CDR3 is TGTGCCAGCAGCCGCTACCCCCCTAGCGGGGCTAACGTGGACAATGAGCAGTTCTTC. J is TRBJ2-1 and V is TRBV7-6; 9 bases map to TRBD2. Germline CDR1 and CDR2: SGHVS and FNYEAQ. The V gene end was trimmed by 5 bases and the J gene end by 5 bases; junction bases not matched to a gene: 19. This CDR3 comprises 19 residues.

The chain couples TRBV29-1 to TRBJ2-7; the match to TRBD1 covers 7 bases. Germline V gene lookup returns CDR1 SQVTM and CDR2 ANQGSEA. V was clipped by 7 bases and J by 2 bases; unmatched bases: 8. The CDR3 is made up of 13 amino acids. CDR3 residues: CSAHTGTAYEQYF. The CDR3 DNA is TGCAGCGCCCATACCGGGACAGCCTACGAGCAGTACTTC.

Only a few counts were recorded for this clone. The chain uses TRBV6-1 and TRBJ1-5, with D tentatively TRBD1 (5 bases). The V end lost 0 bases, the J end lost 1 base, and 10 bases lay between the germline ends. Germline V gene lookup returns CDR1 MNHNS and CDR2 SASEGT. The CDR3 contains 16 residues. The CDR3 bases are TGTGCCAGCAGTGAAGCTGCAGGGCGAAGCAATCAGCCCCAGCATTTT. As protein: CASSEAAGRSNQPQHF.

This CDR3 reads CASSLGGGNQPQHF. As DNA, the CDR3 is TGTGCCAGCAGCTTAGGCGGGGGCAATCAGCCCCAGCATTTT. The chain recombines TRBV7-2 with TRBJ1-5, with no clear D. V gave up 1 base and J gave up 2 bases, with 6 bases separating them. The CDR3 consists of 14 residues. The V gene's germline CDR1 is SGHTA and CDR2 FQGNSA.

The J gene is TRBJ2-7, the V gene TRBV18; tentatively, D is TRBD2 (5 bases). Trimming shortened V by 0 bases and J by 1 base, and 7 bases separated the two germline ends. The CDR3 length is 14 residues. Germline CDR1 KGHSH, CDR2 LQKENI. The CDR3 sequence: CASSPPGLSYEQYF. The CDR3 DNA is TGTGCCAGCTCACCACCAGGACTTTCCTACGAGCAGTACTTC. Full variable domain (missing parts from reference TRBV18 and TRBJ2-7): NAGVMQNPRHLVRRRGQEARLRCSPMKGHSHVYWYRQLPEEGLKFMVYLQKENIIDESGMPKERFSAEFPKEGPSILRIQQVVRGDSAAYFCASSPPGLSYEQYFGPGTRLTVT.

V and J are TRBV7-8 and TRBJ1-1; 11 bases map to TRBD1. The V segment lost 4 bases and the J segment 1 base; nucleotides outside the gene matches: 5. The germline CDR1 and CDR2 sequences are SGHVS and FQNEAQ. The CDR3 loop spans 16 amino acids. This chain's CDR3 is CASSSRDRGSNTEAFF. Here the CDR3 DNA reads TGTGCCAGCAGCTCCCGGGACAGGGGGTCGAACACTGAAGCTTTCTTT.

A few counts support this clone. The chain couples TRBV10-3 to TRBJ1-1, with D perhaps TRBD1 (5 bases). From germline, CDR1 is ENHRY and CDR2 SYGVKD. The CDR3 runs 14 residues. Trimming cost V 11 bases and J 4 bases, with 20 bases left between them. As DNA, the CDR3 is TGTGCCTCAACAACCGGGGCGGAGGGCACTGAAGCTTTCTTT. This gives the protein CASTTGAEGTEAFF.

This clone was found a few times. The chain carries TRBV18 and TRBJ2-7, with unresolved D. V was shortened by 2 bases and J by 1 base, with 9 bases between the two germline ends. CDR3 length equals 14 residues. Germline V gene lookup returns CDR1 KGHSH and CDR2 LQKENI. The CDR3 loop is CASSPGAESYEQYF. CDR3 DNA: TGTGCCAGCTCACCAGGAGCTGAGTCCTACGAGCAGTACTTC. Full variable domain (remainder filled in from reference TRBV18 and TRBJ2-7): NAGVMQNPRHLVRRRGQEARLRCSPMKGHSHVYWYRQLPEEGLKFMVYLQKENIIDESGMPKERFSAEFPKEGPSILRIQQVVRGDSAAYFCASSPGAESYEQYFGPGTRLTVT.

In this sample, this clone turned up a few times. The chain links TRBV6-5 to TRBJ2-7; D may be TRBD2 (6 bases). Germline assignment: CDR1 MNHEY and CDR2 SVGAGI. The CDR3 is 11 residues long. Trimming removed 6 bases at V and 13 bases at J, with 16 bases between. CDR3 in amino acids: CASSAGGGQYF. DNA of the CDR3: TGTGCCAGCAGCGCTGGGGGAGGACAATACTTC.

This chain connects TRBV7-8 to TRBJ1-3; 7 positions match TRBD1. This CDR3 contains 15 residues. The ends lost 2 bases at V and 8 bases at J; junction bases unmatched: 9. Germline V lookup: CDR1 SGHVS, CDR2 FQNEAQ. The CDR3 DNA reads TGTGCCAGCAGCTTATGGAAAGGGGGCGAGGACACCATATATTTT. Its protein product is CASSLWKGGEDTIYF. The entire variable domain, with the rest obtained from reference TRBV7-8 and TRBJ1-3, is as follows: GAGVSQSPRYKVAKRGQDVALRCDPISGHVSLFWYQQALGQGPEFLTYFQNEAQLDKSGLPSDRFFAERPEGSVSTLKIQRTQQEDSAVYLCASSLWKGGEDTIYFGEGSWLTVV.